This is a list of T cell receptor beta chains from one sample in a study of blood T cell repertoires in COVID-19. TCRdb keeps only in-frame clones here, not all; method: immunoSEQ multiplex PCR. The data contain about 52,000 clones, less than 90% of them singletons. The sequenced sample consisted of peripheral blood. All receptors derive from a human donor with active COVID-19. The donor label of this sample is uncertain. Both conserved end residues are trimmed from each CDR3. Not all rows give a size; the values are once, few, many and, for expanded clones, a class.

>NA|TRBV11-1
ASSPRTGANYGYT
>NA|TRBV7-2
ASSFTGGSLNTEAF
>once|TRBV18
ASSPPRTSGYNEQF
>NA|TRBV19
ASSMGRRGLDTGELF
>NA|TRBV7-9
ASSSGQLRGTQY
>NA|TRBV7-6
ASSLAGGAMRDTDTQY
>NA|TRBV6-5
ASSYSMGRNTQY
>NA|TRBV9
ASSSRGGVDTGELF
>NA|TRBV5-1
ASSLGTGGAEETQY
>few|TRBV6-2/TRBV6-3
ASSIKSDRYQPQH
>NA|TRBV2
ASSGTSGGLITGELF
>NA|TRBV6-5
ASIPLAGGYYEQY
>NA|TRBV27
ASSLSAQRNTEAF
>NA|TRBV12-3/TRBV12-4
ASTSKGFGELF
>NA|TRBV5-1
ASSPAELNTGELF
>NA|TRBV27
ASSLSWSGASNQPQH
>few|TRBV12-2
ASRLASTGAGDKNIQY
>NA|TRBV7-9
ASSPMPIGGAFTGELF
>NA|TRBV5-1
ASSFTGTTVTGELF
>NA|TRBV13
ASIPYRNTEAF
>NA|TRBV7-9
ASSSAHKGAAGGYEQY
>NA|TRBV6-1
ASSDRDRVITGELF
>NA|TRBV10-3
AISGSGRELTNGYT
>NA|TRBV4-2
ASSQVPGQGTRGTEAF
>once|TRBV7-9
ASSWETGAYGYT
>NA|TRBV5-1
ASSSAPTGSYEQY
>NA|TRBV3-1/TRBV3-2
ASSPGDRLGETQY
>NA|TRBV29-1
SVRAGGTSDTQY
>NA|TRBV3-1/TRBV3-2
ASSQLVKKRGKTTDTQY
>NA|TRBV7-8
ASSFTSASGNTIY
>NA|TRBV24-1
ATSDWGQANTGELF
>NA|TRBV24-1
ATSDFLRGNTIY
>NA|TRBV7-2
ASTSPGFQETQY
>NA|TRBV7-2
ASSPSGQGAWGYT
>NA|TRBV7-9
ASSPSGEDTQY
>NA|TRBV18
ASSPSPARGASYEQY
>NA|TRBV9
ASSVEPGRKPQH